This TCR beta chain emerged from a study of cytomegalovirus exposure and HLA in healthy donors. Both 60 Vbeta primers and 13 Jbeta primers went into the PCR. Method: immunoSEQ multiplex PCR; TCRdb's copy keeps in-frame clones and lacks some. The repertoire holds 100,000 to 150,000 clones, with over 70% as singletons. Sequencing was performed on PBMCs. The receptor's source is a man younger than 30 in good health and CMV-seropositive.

The CDR3 DNA is TGTGCCAGCAGCCAAGCGGGGTCTGGAAACACCATATATTTT. Protein product: CASSQAGSGNTIYF. V usage is TRBV9 and J usage is TRBJ1-3; D ambiguous. Looked up from germline, CDR1 is SGDLS and CDR2 is YYNGEE. The V end lost 4 bases, the J end lost 1 base, and 9 bases lay between the germline ends. The CDR3 covers 14 residues.